One sample yielded the 23 T cell receptor beta chains listed below, sequenced in a study of CD4+ T cells in melanoma (dated by TCRdb to 2021 to 2024). Library method: the immunoSEQ multiplex PCR assay. The clones in this table, taken by TCRdb from immuneACCESS, are in-frame only. Not every clone is retained; where verified, under half of the shortfall comes from an unresolved V gene, and the cause of the rest is unknown. The sample includes about 55,000 clones, with more than 60% observed a single time. The ten largest clones add up to 4.5% to 6% of the sample. Sequenced material: tumor tissue. Receptors were obtained from a human donor with melanoma.

The chain couples TRBV6-1 to TRBJ1-3; D unclear. This CDR3 is built from 15 residues. V was shortened by 4 bases and J by 0 bases, with 10 bases between the two germline ends. The germline gives CDR1 MNHNS, CDR2 SASEGT. CDR3: CASSAYSRSGNTIYF. CDR3 nucleotide sequence: TGTGCCAGCAGTGCTTACAGCCGCTCTGGAAACACCATATATTTT.

The V call is TRBV2, the J call TRBJ2-1; D remains unclear. Germline V lookup: CDR1 SNHLY, CDR2 FYNNEI. Trimming pared 5 bases from V and 5 bases from J, leaving 4 bases between. There are 11 residues in the CDR3. CDR3 region: CASSWDNEQFF. CDR3 coding DNA: TGTGCCAGCAGTTGGGACAATGAGCAGTTCTTC. Together with reference TRBV2 and TRBJ2-1, the CDR3 gives the full variable domain: EPEVTQTPSHQVTQMGQEVILRCVPISNHLYFYWYRQILGQKVEFLVSFYNNEISEKSEIFDDQFSVERPDGSNFTLKIRSTKLEDSAMYFCASSWDNEQFFGPGTRLTVL.

Here the CDR3 reads CASSLARRKGAGANVLTF. In DNA form, the CDR3 reads TGTGCCAGCAGCTTGGCCCGCAGGAAAGGAGCTGGGGCCAACGTCCTGACTTTC. The rearrangement uses TRBV5-8 and TRBJ2-6; no reliable D call. Germline V lookup: CDR1 SGHTS, CDR2 YDEGEE. The CDR3 consists of 18 residues. The V and J ends lost 0 bases and 2 bases respectively, with 15 bases between them.

This rearrangement joins TRBV5-3 to TRBJ1-1, with TRBD1 matching over 10 bases. Being an ORF, TRBV5-3 has a function that is uncertain. This CDR3 comprises 13 residues. Trimming removed 4 bases from V and 7 bases from J; junction bases left unmatched: 4. This chain's CDR3 is CARSETGGGEAFF. The CDR3 DNA reads TGTGCCAGAAGCGAGACAGGGGGCGGTGAAGCTTTCTTT.

The CDR3 DNA sequence: TGTGCCAGTACGGGACCCCCAAGGGCGGATACGCAGTATTTT. Residues: CASTGPPRADTQYF. The V call is TRBV2, the J call TRBJ2-3; the D gene could be TRBD1 or TRBD2 (5 bases each). This CDR3 contains 14 residues. Germline V lookup: CDR1 SNHLY, CDR2 FYNNEI. Trimming took off 9 bases at V and 6 bases at J, with 19 bases between the two ends.

V is TRBV19 and J is TRBJ1-2; D is undetermined. The V and J ends lost 9 bases and 2 bases respectively, with 13 bases between them. This CDR3 is 13 amino acids long. From germline, CDR1 is LNHDA and CDR2 SQIVND (reference sequence). The CDR3 DNA sequence: TGTGCCAGCAACCCCTACCCCAACTATGGCTACACCTTC. Amino acids: CASNPYPNYGYTF. The full variable domain, completed using reference TRBV19 and TRBJ1-2, is DGGITQSPKYLFRKEGQNVTLSCEQNLNHDAMYWYRQDPGQGLRLIYYSQIVNDFQKGDIAEGYSVSREKKESFPLTVTSAQKNPTAFYLCASNPYPNYGYTFGSGTRLTVV.

The chain has TRBV4-1 and TRBJ1-5; tentative D call: TRBD1 (5 bases). Germline loops: CDR1 MGHRA, CDR2 YSYEKL. This CDR3 contains 15 residues. Trimming pared 0 bases from V and 0 bases from J, leaving 6 bases between. The CDR3 DNA sequence: TGCGCCAGCAGCCAAGAAGGGGCTAGCAATCAGCCCCAGCATTTT. This encodes CASSQEGASNQPQHF.

The rearrangement joins TRBV6-6 to TRBJ2-7; D remains ambiguous. The CDR3 is made up of 14 amino acids. Per the germline V gene, CDR1 is MNHNY and CDR2 is SVGAGI (reference sequence). Between the trimmed V and J ends, which lost 6 bases and 1 base, there was a span of 13 bases. The DNA of the CDR3 is TGTGCCAGCAGGATGGACCGTTCATCCTACGAGCAGTACTTC. It is translated as CASRMDRSSYEQYF.

The CDR3 reads CASSFADRGFDTQYF. The DNA for the CDR3 is TGTGCCAGCAGTTTCGCGGACAGGGGGTTCGATACGCAGTATTTT. This sequence joins TRBV28 and TRBJ2-3; 10 bases align to TRBD1. Germline trimming cut 3 bases from V and 6 bases from J; bases unmatched to any gene: 6. The CDR3 has 15 residues. The germline V gene encodes CDR1 MDHEN and CDR2 SYDVKM.

CDR3 DNA: TGTGCCATCAGGTTCGCCCGCACAGATACGCAGTATTTT. Translation gives CAIRFARTDTQYF. The rearrangement links TRBV10-3 to TRBJ2-3; D is unclear. Trimming stripped 6 bases from V and 1 base from J, with 8 bases between. Per germline, CDR1 ENHRY and CDR2 SYGVKD. This CDR3 spans 13 amino acids.

The V and J genes are TRBV5-1 and TRBJ1-4; 9 bases fit TRBD1. The CDR3 extends over 14 amino acids. Unmatched junction bases numbered 2, after V lost 4 bases and J lost 4 bases. Germline values: CDR1 SGHRS, CDR2 YFSETQ. The CDR3 DNA follows: TGCGCCAGCAGCCAGGGACAGGGTAATGAAAAACTGTTTTTT. This translates into CASSQGQGNEKLFF.

This sequence joins TRBV7-2 and TRBJ1-2; 8 bases align to TRBD1. This CDR3 is built from 16 residues. Germline CDR1 SGHTA, CDR2 FQGNSA. V trimming: 0 bases; J trimming: 7 bases; junction bases outside the gene matches: 10. The CDR3 sequence is CASSLAHRDRKVGYTF. CDR3 in DNA: TGTGCCAGCAGCTTAGCGCATCGGGACAGGAAAGTTGGCTACACCTTC. The full variable domain, its missing parts supplied by reference TRBV7-2 and TRBJ1-2, is GAGVSQSPSNKVTEKGKDVELRCDPISGHTALYWYRQSLGQGLEFLIYFQGNSAPDKSGLPSDRFSAERTGGSVSTLTIQRTQQEDSAVYLCASSLAHRDRKVGYTFGSGTRLTVV.

As regards this clone: One base separates it from a far larger clone, so it is likely a read error. The genes are TRBV7-9 and TRBJ2-2; 9 positions agree with TRBD1. Per germline, CDR1 SEHNR and CDR2 FQNEAQ (reference sequence). V was clipped by 3 bases and J by 6 bases; unmatched bases: 5. The CDR3 contains 15 residues. The CDR3 DNA reads TGTGCCAGCAGCTTGGGGACAGGGATGCCCGGGGAGCTGTTTTTT. This translates into CASSLGTGMPGELFF.

V gene TRBV5-1 combines with J gene TRBJ2-5, with D unclear. There are 11 residues in the CDR3. Germline assignment: CDR1 SGHRS and CDR2 YFSETQ. The V and J ends lost 5 bases and 4 bases respectively, with 6 bases between them. As DNA, the CDR3 is TGCGCCAGCAGTGATTCAGAGACCCAGTACTTC. Amino acids: CASSDSETQYF.

The J gene is TRBJ1-5, the V gene TRBV27, with 7 bases identical to TRBD1. Germline V gene sequence: CDR1 MNHEY, CDR2 SMNVEV (reference sequence). The CDR3 totals 16 residues. J lost 4 bases, V lost 1 base, and 7 bases had no gene match. CDR3 sequence reads: CASSLFRGQGNQPQHF. The CDR3 nucleotides read TGTGCCAGCAGTTTATTTAGGGGGCAGGGAAATCAGCCCCAGCATTTT.

This clone came up a few times. The chain employs TRBV27 and TRBJ2-7; the D gene is possibly TRBD1 (5 bases). The CDR3 has 14 amino acids. Germline CDR1 is MNHEY and CDR2 is SMNVEV (reference sequence). Trimming removed 6 bases at V and 5 bases at J, with 17 bases between. CDR3 in amino acids: CASSLIPGRDEQYF. DNA for the CDR3: TGTGCCAGCAGCCTCATCCCCGGCAGGGACGAGCAGTACTTC.

The chain has TRBV14 and TRBJ2-2; 7 bases fit TRBD1. CDR1 SGHDN and CDR2 FVKESK come from the germline V gene. Germline trimming cut 3 bases from V and 7 bases from J; bases unmatched to any gene: 11. The CDR3 sequence is 16 residues long. The CDR3 DNA sequence: TGTGCCAGCAGCCACCCAACAGGGGTTAGGAGCGGGGAGCTGTTTTTT. It translates to CASSHPTGVRSGELFF.

The chain couples TRBV9 to TRBJ1-2; D is ambiguous. The germline V gene has CDR1 SGDLS and CDR2 YYNGEE. The V gene lost 0 bases and the J gene lost 5 bases, with 23 bases spanning the gap. The length of the CDR3 is 18 residues. CDR3 nucleotide sequence: TGTGCCAGCAGCGTAGCTACGTTTTGGGGAGAGCTGGAGTATGGCTACACCTTC. Protein sequence: CASSVATFWGELEYGYTF.

This clone was detected only a few times. This chain's CDR3 is CASSPWTLFGTEAFF. The CDR3 DNA reads TGTGCCAGCAGCCCTTGGACACTTTTTGGTACTGAAGCTTTCTTT. The J gene is TRBJ1-1, the V gene TRBV7-8; D is possibly TRBD1 (5 bases). Germline V gene data show CDR1 as SGHVS and CDR2 as FQNEAQ. This CDR3 is built from 15 residues. Trimming removed 5 bases at V and 5 bases at J, with 18 bases between.

V is TRBV19 and J is TRBJ2-1; D possibly corresponds to TRBD1 (6 bases). CDR3 length: 12 amino acids. The V end lost 5 bases, the J end lost 10 bases, and 12 bases lay between the germline ends. Germline-derived CDR1 and CDR2 are LNHDA and SQIVND (reference sequence). The CDR3 DNA reads as TGTGCCAGTAGTCAACAGGGAGACGAGCAGTTCTTC. Protein: CASSQQGDEQFF.

The sample holds a few counts of this clone. The rearrangement joins TRBV7-3 to TRBJ1-2; D is unclear. The V end was cut by 2 bases, the J end by 4 bases, with 11 bases between. Germline CDR1 SGHTA, CDR2 FQGTGA. CDR3 length: 14 amino acids. The CDR3 nucleotides read TGTGCCAGCAGCTTAGCTCAGGCGGCCTATGGCTACACCTTC. Translation: CASSLAQAAYGYTF.

The sample holds a few counts of this clone. V and J are TRBV14 and TRBJ1-1, with a possible D match to TRBD1 (6 bases). The V gene's germline CDR1 is SGHDN and CDR2 FVKESK. The CDR3 extends over 13 amino acids. Trimming left V 5 bases short and J 1 base short, with 8 bases between. CDR3 sequence: CASSGQKNTEAFF. The CDR3 DNA reads as TGTGCCAGCAGCGGACAGAAGAACACTGAAGCTTTCTTT.

Only a few counts were recorded for this clone. The chain joins TRBV6-6 to TRBJ1-1; 7 nucleotides match TRBD1. V gave up 6 bases and J gave up 4 bases; unmatched junction bases: 5. Germline lookup yields CDR1 MNHNY and CDR2 SVGAGI (reference sequence). The CDR3 covers 13 residues. In DNA, the CDR3 is TGTGCCAGCAGAGCAGGGGGTACCACTGAAGCTTTCTTT. Translation: CASRAGGTTEAFF.